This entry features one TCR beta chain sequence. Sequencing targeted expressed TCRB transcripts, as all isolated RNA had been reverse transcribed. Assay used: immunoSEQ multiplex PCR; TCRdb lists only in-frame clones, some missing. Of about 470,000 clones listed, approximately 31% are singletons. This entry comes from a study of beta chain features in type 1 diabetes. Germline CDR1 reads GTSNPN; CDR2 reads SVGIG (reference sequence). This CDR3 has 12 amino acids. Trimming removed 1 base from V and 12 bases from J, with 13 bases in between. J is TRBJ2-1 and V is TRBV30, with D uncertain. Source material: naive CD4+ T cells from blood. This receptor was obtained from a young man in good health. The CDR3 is CAWSDPSGSQFF. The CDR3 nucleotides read TGTGCCTGGAGTGACCCTTCGGGCTCGCAGTTCTTC.